This T cell receptor beta chain was found in a study of CD8 T cells in Susac syndrome. Germline values: CDR1 SEHNR, CDR2 FQNEAQ (reference sequence). The CDR3 runs 15 residues. V was cut by 0 bases and J by 7 bases, with 15 bases left in between. When the RNA was reverse transcribed, random hexamers were used with an input of roughly 0.5 to 1 ug. The CDR3 of TCR beta was amplified by immunoSEQ multiplex PCR across 54 Vbeta and 13 Jbeta. TCRdb passed the immunoSEQ multiplex PCR reads through MiXCR, listing each CDR3 protein once. The sample lists some 120,000 distinct CDR3 sequences; more than 85% were seen once.

This clonotype was sampled from a human donor with multiple sclerosis. Sequencing was done on a sample of CD8+ T cells from PBMCs. The rearrangement links TRBV7-9 to TRBJ1-2, with D hard to call. CDR3 sequence: CASSLARFTSSGYTF. The CDR3 region has the DNA TGTGCCAGCAGCTTAGCGCGGTTCACGTCAAGTGGCTACACCTTC.